This TCR beta chain was profiled in a study of shared clonotypes between healthy human individuals. Study-level information: A couple of women and a few men aged 18 to 49 made up the donors. Study observations and caveats: Clonotype sharing among donors was expected to depend on sequencing depth. Clonotypes shared by all four donors outscored non-shared clonotypes in generation probability.

This clone was found a few times. No antigen is known for it. Donors comprised only Caucasian adults living in Nashville, Tennessee. Libraries were prepared by immunoSEQ multiplex PCR; TCRdb keeps only in-frame clonotypes and omits some of them. The sample holds about 1 million clones, approximately 68% seen once. The CDR3 has 16 residues. Losses at the gene ends were 5 bases for V and 6 bases for J; bases not matched to a gene: 13. The germline V gene encodes CDR1 SEHNR and CDR2 FQNEAQ (reference sequence). The receptor's source is a man between 18 and 35 years old in good health. The sample taken for sequencing was memory CD4+ T cells sorted from blood. Documented subset: CD45RA-negative fraction. The chain recombines TRBV7-9 with TRBJ2-1; 7 positions agree with TRBD2. This CDR3 reads CASSHPSSGGINEQFF. For the CDR3, the DNA is TGTGCCAGCAGCCACCCTTCTAGCGGAGGAATCAATGAGCAGTTCTTC. Full variable domain (rest looked up from reference TRBV7-9 and TRBJ2-1): DTGVSQNPRHKITKRGQNVTFRCDPISEHNRLYWYRQTLGQGPEFLTYFQNEAQLEKSRLLSDRFSAERPKGSFSTLEIQRTEQGDSAMYLCASSHPSSGGINEQFFGPGTRLTVL.